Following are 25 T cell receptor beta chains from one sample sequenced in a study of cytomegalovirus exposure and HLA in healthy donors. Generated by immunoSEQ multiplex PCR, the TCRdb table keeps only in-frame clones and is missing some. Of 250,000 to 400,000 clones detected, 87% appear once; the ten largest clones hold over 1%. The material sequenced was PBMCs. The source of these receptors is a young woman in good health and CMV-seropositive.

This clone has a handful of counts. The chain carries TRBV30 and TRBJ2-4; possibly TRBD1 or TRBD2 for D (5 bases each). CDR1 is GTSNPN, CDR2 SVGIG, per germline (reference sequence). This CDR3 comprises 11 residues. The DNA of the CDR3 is TGTGCTGGGGGAGCCAAAAACATTCAGTACTTC. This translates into CAGGAKNIQYF.

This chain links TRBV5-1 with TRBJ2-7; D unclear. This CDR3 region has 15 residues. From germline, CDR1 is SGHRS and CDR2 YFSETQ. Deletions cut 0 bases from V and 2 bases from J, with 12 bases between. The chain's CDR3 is CASSLGTDGTYEQYF. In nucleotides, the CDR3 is TGCGCCAGCAGCTTGGGGACGGATGGAACCTACGAGCAGTACTTC.

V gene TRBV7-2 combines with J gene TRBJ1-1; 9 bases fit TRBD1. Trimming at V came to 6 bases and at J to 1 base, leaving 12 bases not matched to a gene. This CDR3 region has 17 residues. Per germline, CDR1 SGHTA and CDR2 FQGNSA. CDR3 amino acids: CASRQGTGFSRNTEAFF. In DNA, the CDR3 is TGTGCCAGCAGACAAGGGACAGGGTTTTCGAGGAACACTGAAGCTTTCTTT. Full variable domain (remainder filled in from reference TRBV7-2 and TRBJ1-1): GAGVSQSPSNKVTEKGKDVELRCDPISGHTALYWYRQSLGQGLEFLIYFQGNSAPDKSGLPSDRFSAERTGGSVSTLTIQRTQQEDSAVYLCASRQGTGFSRNTEAFFGQGTRLTVV.

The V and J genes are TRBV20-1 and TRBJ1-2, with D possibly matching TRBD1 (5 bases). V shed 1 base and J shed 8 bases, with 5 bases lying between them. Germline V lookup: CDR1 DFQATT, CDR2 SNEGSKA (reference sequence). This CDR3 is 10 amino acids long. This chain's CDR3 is CSARGDGYTF. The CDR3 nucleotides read TGCAGTGCTAGAGGGGACGGCTACACCTTC.

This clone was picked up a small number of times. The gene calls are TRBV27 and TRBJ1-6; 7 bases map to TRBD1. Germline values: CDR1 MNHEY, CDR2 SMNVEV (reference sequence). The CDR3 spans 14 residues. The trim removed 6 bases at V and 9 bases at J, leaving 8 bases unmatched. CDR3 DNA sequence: TGTGCCAGCAGGCGGGACAGCCTGCGTTCACCCCTCCACTTT. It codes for CASRRDSLRSPLHF.

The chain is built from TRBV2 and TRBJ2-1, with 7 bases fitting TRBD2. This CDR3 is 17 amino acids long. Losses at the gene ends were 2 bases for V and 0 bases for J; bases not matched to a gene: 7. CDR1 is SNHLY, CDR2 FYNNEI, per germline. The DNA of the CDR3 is TGTGCCAGCAGTGAAATGGTACGGGGGGACTCCTACAATGAGCAGTTCTTC. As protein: CASSEMVRGDSYNEQFF.

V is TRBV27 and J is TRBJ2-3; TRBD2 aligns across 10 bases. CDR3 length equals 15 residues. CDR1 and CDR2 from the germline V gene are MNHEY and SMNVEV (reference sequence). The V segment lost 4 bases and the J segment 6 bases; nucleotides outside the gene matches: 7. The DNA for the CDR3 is TGTGCCAGCAGTTCGGGACTAGCGAGTTTTGATACGCAGTATTTT. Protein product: CASSSGLASFDTQYF.

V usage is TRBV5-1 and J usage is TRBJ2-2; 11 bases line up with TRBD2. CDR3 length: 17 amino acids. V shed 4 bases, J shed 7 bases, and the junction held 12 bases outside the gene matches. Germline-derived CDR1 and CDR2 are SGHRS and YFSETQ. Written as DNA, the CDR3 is TGCGCCAGCAGCCCGGGACAGCTAGCGGGAGGATACGGGGAGCTGTTTTTT. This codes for CASSPGQLAGGYGELFF.

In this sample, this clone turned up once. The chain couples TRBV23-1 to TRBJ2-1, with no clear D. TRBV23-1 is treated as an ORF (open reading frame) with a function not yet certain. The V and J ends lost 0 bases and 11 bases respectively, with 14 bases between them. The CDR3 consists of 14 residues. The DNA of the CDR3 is TGCGCCAGCAGTCAATCGAATTTGGCGACCCAGCAGTTCTTC. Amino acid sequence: CASSQSNLATQQFF.

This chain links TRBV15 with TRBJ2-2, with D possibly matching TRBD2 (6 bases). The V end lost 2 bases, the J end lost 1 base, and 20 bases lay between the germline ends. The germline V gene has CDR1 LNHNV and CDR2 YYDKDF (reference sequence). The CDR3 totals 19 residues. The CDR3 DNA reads TGTGCCACCAGCAGACTCCCGGGAGTCGCCCTAGAGAACACCGGGGAGCTGTTTTTT. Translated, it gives CATSRLPGVALENTGELFF. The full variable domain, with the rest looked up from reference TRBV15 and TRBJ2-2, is DAMVIQNPRYQVTQFGKPVTLSCSQTLNHNVMYWYQQKSSQAPKLLFHYYDKDFNNEADTPDNFQSRRPNTSFCFLDIRSPGLGDTAMYLCATSRLPGVALENTGELFFGEGSRLTVL.

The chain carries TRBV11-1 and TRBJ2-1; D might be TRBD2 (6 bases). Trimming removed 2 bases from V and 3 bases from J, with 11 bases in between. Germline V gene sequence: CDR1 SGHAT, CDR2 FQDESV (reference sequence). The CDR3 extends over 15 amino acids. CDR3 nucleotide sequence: TGTGCCAGCAGCTTATATGGAGGGCTCTACAATGAGCAGTTCTTC. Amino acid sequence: CASSLYGGLYNEQFF.

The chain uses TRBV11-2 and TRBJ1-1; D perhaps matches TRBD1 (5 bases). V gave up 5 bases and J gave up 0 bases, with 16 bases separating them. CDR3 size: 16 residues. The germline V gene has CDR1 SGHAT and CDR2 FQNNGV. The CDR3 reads CASSPEGKRLNTEAFF. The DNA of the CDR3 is TGTGCCAGCAGCCCTGAGGGGAAAAGGTTGAACACTGAAGCTTTCTTT.

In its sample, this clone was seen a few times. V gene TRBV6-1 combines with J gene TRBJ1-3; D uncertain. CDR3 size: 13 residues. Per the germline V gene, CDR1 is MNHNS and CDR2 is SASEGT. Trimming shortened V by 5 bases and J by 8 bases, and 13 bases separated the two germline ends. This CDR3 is CASSRRPSDTIYF. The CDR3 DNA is TGTGCCAGCAGTAGAAGACCGTCTGACACCATATATTTT.

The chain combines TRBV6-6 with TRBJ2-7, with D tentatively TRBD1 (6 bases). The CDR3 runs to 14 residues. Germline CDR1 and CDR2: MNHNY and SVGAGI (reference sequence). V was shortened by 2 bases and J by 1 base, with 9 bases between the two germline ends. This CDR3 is CASSYGDKSYEQYF. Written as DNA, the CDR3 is TGTGCCAGCAGTTACGGGGACAAGTCCTACGAGCAGTACTTC.

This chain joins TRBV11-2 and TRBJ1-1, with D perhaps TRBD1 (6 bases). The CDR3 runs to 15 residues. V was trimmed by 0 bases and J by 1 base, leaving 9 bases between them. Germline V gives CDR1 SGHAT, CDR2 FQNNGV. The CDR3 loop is CASSLEGGANTEAFF. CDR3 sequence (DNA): TGTGCCAGCAGCTTAGAAGGGGGGGCGAACACTGAAGCTTTCTTT.

The CDR3 reads CASSPRERTEYQPQHF. CDR3 nucleotides: TGTGCCAGCTCACCACGCGAGAGGACAGAATATCAGCCCCAGCATTTT. V gene TRBV18 combines with J gene TRBJ1-5; a weak D match, TRBD1 (6 bases). This CDR3 comprises 16 residues. The germline V gene has CDR1 KGHSH and CDR2 LQKENI. V was pared by 1 base and J by 5 bases, with 15 bases between.

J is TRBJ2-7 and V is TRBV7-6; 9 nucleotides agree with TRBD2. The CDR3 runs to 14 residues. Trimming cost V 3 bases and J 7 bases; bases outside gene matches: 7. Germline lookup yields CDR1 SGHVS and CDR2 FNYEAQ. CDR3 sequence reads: CASSFRGGENEQYF. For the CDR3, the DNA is TGTGCCAGCAGCTTCCGCGGGGGGGAGAATGAGCAGTACTTC.

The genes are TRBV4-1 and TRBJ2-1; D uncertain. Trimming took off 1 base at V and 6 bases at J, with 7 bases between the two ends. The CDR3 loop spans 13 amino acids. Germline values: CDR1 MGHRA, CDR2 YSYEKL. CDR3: CASSQVLFNEQFF. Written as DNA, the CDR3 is TGCGCCAGCAGCCAAGTCTTATTCAATGAGCAGTTCTTC.

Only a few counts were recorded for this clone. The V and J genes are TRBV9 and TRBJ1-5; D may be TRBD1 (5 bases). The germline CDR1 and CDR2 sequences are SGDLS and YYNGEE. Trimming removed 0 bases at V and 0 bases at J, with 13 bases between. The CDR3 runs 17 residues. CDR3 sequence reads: CASSVGGEEYSNQPQHF. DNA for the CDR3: TGTGCCAGCAGCGTAGGGGGGGAGGAATATAGCAATCAGCCCCAGCATTTT. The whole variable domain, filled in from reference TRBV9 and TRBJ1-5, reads DSGVTQTPKHLITATGQRVTLRCSPRSGDLSVYWYQQSLDQGLQFLIQYYNGEERAKGNILERFSAQQFPDLHSELNLSSLELGDSALYFCASSVGGEEYSNQPQHFGDGTRLSIL.

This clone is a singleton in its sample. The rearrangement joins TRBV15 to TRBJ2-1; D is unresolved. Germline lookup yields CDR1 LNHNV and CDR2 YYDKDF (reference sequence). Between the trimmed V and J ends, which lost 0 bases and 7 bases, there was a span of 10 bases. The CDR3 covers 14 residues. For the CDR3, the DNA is TGTGCCACCAGCAGAGAGAGTTATTGGAATGAGCAGTTCTTC. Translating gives CATSRESYWNEQFF.

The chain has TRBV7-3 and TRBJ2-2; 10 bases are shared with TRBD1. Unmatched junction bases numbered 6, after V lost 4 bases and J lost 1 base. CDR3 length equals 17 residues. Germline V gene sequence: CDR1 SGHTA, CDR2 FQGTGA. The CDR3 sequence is CASSSPTGGLNTGELFF. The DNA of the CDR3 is TGTGCCAGCAGCTCACCGACAGGGGGCCTGAACACCGGGGAGCTGTTTTTT.

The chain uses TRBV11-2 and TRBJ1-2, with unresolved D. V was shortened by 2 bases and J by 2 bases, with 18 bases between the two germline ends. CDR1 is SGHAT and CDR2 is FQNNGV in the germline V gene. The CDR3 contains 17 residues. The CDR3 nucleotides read TGTGCCAGCAGCTTAAGGATTCAACCCGCGAGGAACTATGGCTACACCTTC. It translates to CASSLRIQPARNYGYTF.

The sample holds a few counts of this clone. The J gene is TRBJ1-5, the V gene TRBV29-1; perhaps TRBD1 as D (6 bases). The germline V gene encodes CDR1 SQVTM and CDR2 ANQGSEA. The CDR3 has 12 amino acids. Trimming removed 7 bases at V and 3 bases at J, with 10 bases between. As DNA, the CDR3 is TGCAGCGCCCAGGGGACCAATCAGCCCCAGCATTTT. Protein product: CSAQGTNQPQHF.

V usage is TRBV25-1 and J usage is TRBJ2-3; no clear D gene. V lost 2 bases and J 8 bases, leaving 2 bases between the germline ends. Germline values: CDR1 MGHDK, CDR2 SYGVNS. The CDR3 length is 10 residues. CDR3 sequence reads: CASSELTQYF. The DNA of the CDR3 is TGTGCCAGCAGTGAACTTACGCAGTATTTT.

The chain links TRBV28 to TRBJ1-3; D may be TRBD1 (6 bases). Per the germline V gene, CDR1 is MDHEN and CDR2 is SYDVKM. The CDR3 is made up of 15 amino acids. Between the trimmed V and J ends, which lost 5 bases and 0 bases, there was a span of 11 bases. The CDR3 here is CASSQQGSSGNTIYF. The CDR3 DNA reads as TGTGCCAGCAGTCAACAGGGAAGCTCTGGAAACACCATATATTTT. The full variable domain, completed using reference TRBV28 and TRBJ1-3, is DVKVTQSSRYLVKRTGEKVFLECVQDMDHENMFWYRQDPGLGLRLIYFSYDVKMKEKGDIPEGYSVSREKKERFSLILESASTNQTSMYLCASSQQGSSGNTIYFGEGSWLTVV.